These 13 T cell receptor beta chains were all obtained from the same sample, sequenced in a study of blood T cell repertoires in COVID-19. Produced via immunoSEQ multiplex PCR; TCRdb's table is partial and in-frame only. Among 75,000 or so clones listed, over 75% were seen once. The sample was peripheral blood. These receptors originate from a man aged 65 to 85 with acute or convalescent COVID-19.

J is TRBJ1-4 and V is TRBV4-3; D gene ambiguous. The CDR3 totals 19 residues. Per germline, CDR1 LGHNA and CDR2 YSLEER. V was shortened by 1 base and J by 3 bases, with 21 bases between the two germline ends. CDR3: CASSQGVTHRGAANEKLFF. Written as DNA, the CDR3 is TGCGCCAGCAGCCAAGGAGTGACGCATAGAGGCGCGGCTAATGAAAAACTGTTTTTT.

This chain uses TRBV6-5 with TRBJ1-1, with 7 bases identical to TRBD1. Per germline, CDR1 MNHEY and CDR2 SVGAGI. This CDR3 is 14 amino acids long. J gave up 1 base and V 5 bases, and 4 bases lay outside the gene matches. This chain's CDR3 is CASSPDRENTEAFF. The CDR3 coding sequence is TGTGCCAGCAGTCCCGACAGGGAGAACACTGAAGCTTTCTTT.

The V and J genes are TRBV28 and TRBJ1-2, with D tentatively TRBD1 (5 bases). This CDR3 is built from 14 residues. V lost 2 bases and J lost 6, with 13 bases in between. The V gene's germline CDR1 is MDHEN and CDR2 SYDVKM. Here the CDR3 reads CASSLTSGIHGYTF. CDR3 nucleotide sequence: TGTGCCAGCAGTTTAACCTCAGGGATCCATGGCTACACCTTC.

As for this clone: A read error may produce the germline difference seen at one junction end. This chain links TRBV2 with TRBJ2-7; D might be TRBD1 (6 bases). This CDR3 is 14 amino acids long. CDR1 is SNHLY and CDR2 is FYNNEI in the germline V gene. CDR3 residues: CASSAQGLAQEYFF. CDR3 DNA: TGTGCCAGCAGTGCGCAGGGGCTAGCACAAGAATATTTCTTC.

V is TRBV7-9 and J is TRBJ2-7; TRBD1 matches at 10 bases. CDR1 SEHNR and CDR2 FQNEAQ come from the germline V gene (reference sequence). The junction had 8 bases not matched to a gene; V was cut back by 5 bases and J by 4 bases. This CDR3 is 15 amino acids long. CDR3 sequence: CASSPRQGAGYEQYF. The CDR3 bases are TGTGCCAGCAGCCCGAGACAGGGGGCCGGGTACGAGCAGTACTTC.

V and J are TRBV2 and TRBJ1-3, with TRBD1 as a possible D gene (6 bases). In germline, CDR1 is SNHLY, CDR2 FYNNEI. The CDR3 is 14 amino acids. V shed 5 bases and J shed 7 bases, with 15 bases lying between them. CDR3 bases: TGTGCCAGCAGTACAGGGAGAAGGGGCAACACCATATATTTT. This codes for CASSTGRRGNTIYF.

This chain links TRBV28 with TRBJ2-7; 7 bases agree with TRBD1. The germline V gene has CDR1 MDHEN and CDR2 SYDVKM. The trim removed 6 bases at V and 4 bases at J, leaving 6 bases unmatched. The length of the CDR3 is 13 residues. CDR3 nucleotide sequence: TGTGCCAGCAGGAAGACAGGGAAATACGAGCAGTACTTC. This sequence encodes CASRKTGKYEQYF.

V and J are TRBV6-5 and TRBJ1-2; tentative D call: TRBD1 (6 bases). The V gene lost 6 bases and the J gene lost 2 bases, with 13 bases spanning the gap. Germline assignment: CDR1 MNHEY and CDR2 SVGAGI. CDR3 length: 14 amino acids. The CDR3 loop reads CASRRAGTNYGYTF. CDR3 DNA sequence: TGTGCCAGCAGACGGGCCGGGACAAACTATGGCTACACCTTC.

The chain carries TRBV2 and TRBJ2-2; the match to TRBD2 covers 9 bases. The CDR3 runs 14 residues. The germline V gene encodes CDR1 SNHLY and CDR2 FYNNEI. With 3 bases clipped from V and 7 bases from J, the junction kept 3 bases outside the gene matches. The CDR3 nucleotides read TGTGCCAGCAGTGATCTAGCGGGACTCGGGGAGCTGTTTTTT. It yields the protein CASSDLAGLGELFF.

The chain links TRBV7-9 to TRBJ1-1; perhaps TRBD1 as D (6 bases). Trimming cost V 5 bases and J 1 base, with 11 bases left between them. Germline V CDR1 and CDR2: SEHNR, FQNEAQ (reference sequence). CDR3 length equals 14 residues. CDR3 DNA: TGTGCCAGCAGCCTCCGGGACACGAACACTGAAGCTTTCTTT. It codes for CASSLRDTNTEAFF.

This clone was recorded only once. The chain recombines TRBV9 with TRBJ1-3; 9 bases match TRBD1. This CDR3 contains 15 residues. CDR1 and CDR2 from the germline V gene are SGDLS and YYNGEE. The ends lost 2 bases at V and 2 bases at J; junction bases unmatched: 2. CDR3 nucleotide sequence: TGTGCCAGCAGCGTCCGGACAGGGGCTGGAAACACCATATATTTT. The encoded protein is CASSVRTGAGNTIYF. The whole variable domain, filled in from reference TRBV9 and TRBJ1-3, reads DSGVTQTPKHLITATGQRVTLRCSPRSGDLSVYWYQQSLDQGLQFLIQYYNGEERAKGNILERFSAQQFPDLHSELNLSSLELGDSALYFCASSVRTGAGNTIYFGEGSWLTVV.

The rearrangement links TRBV24-1 to TRBJ2-1; 8 bases agree with TRBD2. CDR3 length: 14 amino acids. Looked up from germline, CDR1 is KGHDR and CDR2 is SFDVKD. V trimming: 4 bases; J trimming: 4 bases; junction bases outside the gene matches: 2. The CDR3 protein is CATSEAGGYNEQFF. As DNA, the CDR3 is TGTGCCACCAGTGAGGCGGGAGGTTACAATGAGCAGTTCTTC.

This chain's CDR3 is CASSPVSSYEQYF. The CDR3 DNA reads TGTGCCAGCAGCCCTGTGAGCTCCTACGAGCAGTACTTC. The chain combines TRBV11-2 with TRBJ2-7; the D is unclear. CDR1 is SGHAT, CDR2 FQNNGV, per germline. The CDR3 loop spans 13 amino acids. V was cut by 5 bases and J by 0 bases, with 8 bases left in between.